Listed below are T cell receptor beta chains from one sample, sequenced in a study of shared clonotypes between healthy human individuals. This table comes from immunoSEQ multiplex PCR, and its TCRdb copy is limited to in-frame clones, with some not included. The sample contains about 380,000 clones, just over 95% of which appear only once. Material: memory CD8+ T cells sorted from blood. Receptors were obtained from a man aged 25-45 years in good health. Both conserved end residues are part of each CDR3. The D gene is left open where the match is weak. A row's size may be missing; if present it is once, few, many or a size class.

cdr3_length	v_call	d_call	j_call	clone_size	cdr3_aa	cdr3_nt
14	TRBV27	TRBD1	TRBJ2-4	-	CASSLTLKTGIQYF	TGTGCCAGCAGCCTAACCCTTAAGACAGGGATTCAGTACTTC
14	TRBV11-2	TRBD2	TRBJ2-7	once	CASSLASGTYEQYF	TGTGCCAGCAGCTTAGCTAGCGGGACCTACGAGCAGTACTTC
15	TRBV19	-	TRBJ2-1	-	CASSIQAWSYNEQFF	TGTGCCAGTAGTATCCAGGCGTGGTCCTACAATGAGCAGTTCTTC
17	TRBV4-2	-	TRBJ2-3	-	CASSQDPGGLSTDTQYF	TGTGCCAGCAGCCAAGACCCCGGTGGGCTCAGCACAGATACGCAGTATTTT
15	TRBV19	TRBD2	TRBJ2-7	-	CASSIKLAGAYEQYF	TGTGCCAGTAGTATCAAACTAGCGGGAGCCTACGAGCAGTACTTC
15	TRBV7-9	-	TRBJ2-1	once	CATLTLGQGGNEQFF	TGTGCCACCTTAACTCTCGGTCAGGGCGGCAATGAGCAGTTCTTC
18	TRBV4-2	TRBD2	TRBJ2-3	-	CASSQDGTSGTRADTQYF	TGTGCCAGCAGCCAAGACGGGACTAGCGGGACGAGGGCAGATACGCAGTATTTT
15	TRBV28	-	TRBJ1-5	-	CASNRWSDLNQPQHF	TGTGCCAGCAATCGATGGTCAGATCTGAATCAGCCCCAGCATTTT
14	TRBV5-1	-	TRBJ1-1	-	CASRGGHAGTEAFF	TGCGCCAGCAGAGGAGGCCATGCGGGCACTGAAGCTTTCTTT
16	TRBV6-5	TRBD2	TRBJ2-3	-	CASSYSSGRSTDTQYF	TGTGCCAGCAGTTACTCGAGCGGGAGAAGCACAGATACGCAGTATTTT
14	TRBV30	TRBD1	TRBJ2-3	-	CAWNQGVVTDTQYF	TGTGCCTGGAACCAGGGGGTGGTGACAGATACGCAGTATTTT
15	TRBV13	TRBD2	TRBJ2-1	-	CASSLGTSGYNEQFF	TGTGCCAGCAGCCTCGGGACTAGCGGGTACAATGAGCAGTTCTTC
14	TRBV6-1	TRBD2	TRBJ2-7	-	CASSPSGSAYEQYF	TGTGCCAGCTCCCCTAGCGGGTCGGCCTACGAGCAGTACTTC
15	TRBV5-6	-	TRBJ2-2	-	CASSWRQINTGELFF	TGTGCCAGCAGCTGGAGACAGATTAACACCGGGGAGCTGTTTTTT
14	TRBV4-2	-	TRBJ2-5	-	CASSPRLVQETQYF	TGTGCCAGCAGCCCCCGACTAGTCCAAGAGACCCAGTACTTC
17	TRBV5-1	-	TRBJ2-1	-	CASLIPGLIWQYNEQFF	TGCGCCAGTCTAATTCCGGGACTCATATGGCAATACAATGAGCAGTTCTTC
15	TRBV19	TRBD2	TRBJ2-1	-	CASTASGRAYNEQFF	TGTGCCAGTACCGCTAGCGGGAGGGCTTACAATGAGCAGTTCTTC
14	TRBV6-5	-	TRBJ1-1	-	CASRSTDMNTEAFF	TGTGCCAGCAGATCGACAGATATGAACACTGAAGCTTTCTTT
13	TRBV7-2	TRBD1	TRBJ2-7	once	CASSSPTGGKQYF	TGTGCCAGCAGCTCCCCTACAGGGGGCAAGCAGTACTTC
14	TRBV19	-	TRBJ2-1	-	CASSIARGHNEQFF	TGTGCCAGTAGTATTGCGAGAGGGCACAATGAGCAGTTCTTC
13	TRBV14	TRBD1	TRBJ2-3	-	CASSQDYRGTQYF	TGTGCCAGCAGCCAAGACTACAGGGGTACGCAGTATTTT
16	TRBV7-2	TRBD1	TRBJ1-5	-	CASRRWGQGGNQPQHF	TGTGCCAGCAGGCGATGGGGACAGGGAGGGAATCAGCCCCAGCATTTT
13	TRBV6-5	-	TRBJ2-2	-	CASSSILAGELFF	TGTGCCAGCAGCTCCATACTCGCCGGGGAGCTGTTTTTT
15	TRBV6-1	-	TRBJ2-7	-	CASSPSGTGVREQYF	TGTGCCAGCAGCCCATCCGGGACGGGAGTTCGGGAGCAGTACTTC
16	TRBV19	-	TRBJ2-3	once	CASSYFGGAVTDTQYF	TGTGCCAGTAGTTATTTTGGCGGAGCTGTCACAGATACGCAGTATTTT
17	TRBV18	-	TRBJ2-3	-	CASSPLPGALQGDTQYF	TGTGCCAGCTCACCACTCCCCGGGGCCCTGCAGGGAGATACGCAGTATTTT
15	TRBV6-6	-	TRBJ1-4	-	CASSLPERRGEKLFF	TGTGCCAGCAGCTTACCGGAGAGGAGGGGTGAAAAACTGTTTTTT
14	TRBV28	TRBD1	TRBJ1-2	once	CASRTTGGSYGYTF	TGTGCCAGCAGGACGACAGGGGGCAGCTATGGCTACACCTTC
14	TRBV6-5	TRBD1	TRBJ2-5	-	CASSYLQGVETQYF	TGTGCCAGCAGTTACCTACAGGGGGTAGAGACCCAGTACTTC
16	TRBV18	-	TRBJ2-1	-	CASYHDGSLNVNEQFF	TGTGCCAGCTATCACGACGGGAGCCTCAATGTCAATGAGCAGTTCTTC
20	TRBV10-2	-	TRBJ1-2	-	CASSESTLSGANPTLYGYTF	TGCGCCAGCAGTGAGTCGACGTTGTCAGGGGCTAATCCCACACTCTATGGCTACACCTTC
14	TRBV2	-	TRBJ2-7	once	CASSSSVVTYEQYF	TGTGCCAGCAGCAGTAGCGTAGTAACCTACGAGCAGTACTTC
14	TRBV7-9	TRBD1	TRBJ2-1	-	CASSFGQVYNEQFF	TGTGCCAGCAGCTTCGGACAGGTTTACAATGAGCAGTTCTTC
16	TRBV2	-	TRBJ1-2	-	CASSEAPGNRPYGYTF	TGTGCCAGCAGTGAAGCGCCGGGGAATCGCCCTTATGGCTACACCTTC
16	TRBV7-2	-	TRBJ2-3	-	CASSLGAGTSTDTQYF	TGTGCCAGCAGCTTAGGCGCGGGGACTAGCACAGATACGCAGTATTTT
15	TRBV10-2	-	TRBJ2-3	-	CASSELGFSTDTQYF	TGCGCCAGCAGTGAACTAGGGTTTAGCACAGATACGCAGTATTTT
15	TRBV5-1	TRBD1	TRBJ2-7	-	CASRTTGTGGYEQYF	TGCGCCAGCAGAACGACCGGGACAGGGGGCTACGAGCAGTACTTC
14	TRBV9	TRBD2	TRBJ2-7	-	CASSLSGRNDEQYF	TGTGCCAGCAGCCTAAGCGGGAGAAACGACGAGCAGTACTTC
14	TRBV7-9	TRBD1	TRBJ1-5	-	CASSPGTGYQPQHF	TGTGCCAGCAGCCCCGGGACAGGGTATCAGCCCCAGCATTTT
13	TRBV5-1	TRBD1	TRBJ2-6	-	CASDRAGANVLTF	TGCGCCAGCGACAGGGCTGGGGCCAACGTCCTGACTTTC
12	TRBV6-6	-	TRBJ2-7	once	CASSSQGYEQYF	TGTGCCAGCAGTTCACAGGGCTACGAGCAGTACTTC